This section outlines one T cell receptor (beta chain) sequence together with its context. Its antigen is as yet unknown. Method: immunoSEQ multiplex PCR; TCRdb's copy keeps in-frame clones and lacks some. The table records about 680,000 clones, 92% of them present only once. This entry belongs to a study of shared clonotypes between healthy human individuals. Findings of the study overall: What naive subsets generally showed was a larger estimated richness than memory subsets showed.

CD45RO-negative, CCR7-positively selected cells formed the naive CD8 fraction, excluding terminally differentiated effector memory CD45RA+ cells. V dropped 5 bases and J dropped 1 base, with 8 bases sitting between them. The germline gives CDR1 SEHNR, CDR2 FQNEAQ (reference sequence). The CDR3 has 13 amino acids. The sequenced material came from naive CD8+ T cells sorted from blood. This TCR derives from a man aged 25-40 years in good health. J is TRBJ1-1 and V is TRBV7-9; D not certain. The CDR3 here is CASSAPANTEAFF. CDR3 nucleotide sequence: TGTGCCAGCAGCGCCCCAGCGAACACTGAAGCTTTCTTT. Full variable domain (missing parts from reference TRBV7-9 and TRBJ1-1): DTGVSQNPRHKITKRGQNVTFRCDPISEHNRLYWYRQTLGQGPEFLTYFQNEAQLEKSRLLSDRFSAERPKGSFSTLEIQRTEQGDSAMYLCASSAPANTEAFFGQGTRLTVV.